Listed here are 21 T cell receptor beta chains from one sample, sequenced in a study of T cell responses to AZD1222 COVID-19 vaccine (dated by TCRdb to the early 2020s). The time point label, as the study defines it: baseline before first vaccination. What the treatment or condition label conveys for this sample: meningococcal conjugate vaccine given as trial control. The library was prepared using the immunoSEQ multiplex PCR assay. TCRdb took this table from immuneACCESS and kept in-frame rearrangements with V and J called. Such tables lack part of the clones; where checked against another copy, unresolved V genes explain under half of the gap, and the rest is unexplained. The sample table shows tens of thousands of clones, and under 90% are seen once. The ten largest clones take up over 2.5% of the sample. The material was peripheral blood, obtained on day 0 of MenACWY control vaccination. All receptors come from an adult in good health.

This clone occurred once. V gene TRBV5-1 combines with J gene TRBJ1-3; weak D call: TRBD1 (5 bases). Trimming took off 4 bases at V and 2 bases at J, with 7 bases between the two ends. CDR1 and CDR2 (germline): SGHRS, YFSETQ. This CDR3 region has 13 residues. CDR3 sequence reads: CASSEGPGNTIYF. The CDR3 DNA reads as TGCGCCAGCAGCGAGGGACCTGGAAACACCATATATTTT.

As concerns this clone: The same CDR3 arises from other DNA sequences in this sample as well. The J gene is TRBJ2-3, the V gene TRBV20-1; D gene ambiguous. This CDR3 contains 10 residues. The V and J ends lost 7 bases and 4 bases respectively, with 6 bases between them. CDR1 and CDR2 (germline): DFQATT, SNEGSKA (reference sequence). Here the CDR3 reads CSVGADTQYF. CDR3 sequence (DNA): TGCAGTGTGGGTGCAGATACGCAGTATTTT.

V is TRBV7-2 and J is TRBJ1-6, with D hard to call. The CDR3 length is 14 residues. Germline V gene sequence: CDR1 SGHTA, CDR2 FQGNSA. Trimming pared 5 bases from V and 11 bases from J, leaving 16 bases between. CDR3 in DNA: TGTGCCAGCAGCCGTGGAACCCTTGAGGCACCCCTCCACTTT. It specifies CASSRGTLEAPLHF.

The chain recombines TRBV28 with TRBJ2-7; no clear D. There are 16 residues in the CDR3. Per the germline V gene, CDR1 is MDHEN and CDR2 is SYDVKM. The V gene lost 5 bases and the J gene lost 6 bases, with 23 bases spanning the gap. The CDR3 DNA reads TGTGCCAGCAGTCTCCACGACCGCCGGGTGCGCCTCGAGCAGTACTTC. Protein sequence: CASSLHDRRVRLEQYF.

This rearrangement joins TRBV27 to TRBJ2-3; possible D gene TRBD2, 7 bases. Germline CDR1 MNHEY, CDR2 SMNVEV (reference sequence). This CDR3 is 15 amino acids long. The ends were cut back, 2 bases at V and 5 bases at J, with 14 bases in the middle. CDR3 nucleotide sequence: TGTGCCAGCAGTTTAGGGGGGGGGCCAATAGATACGCAGTATTTT. Encoded protein: CASSLGGGPIDTQYF.

The chain carries TRBV3-1 (or the pseudogene TRBV3-2) and TRBJ1-1; tentative D call: TRBD1 (6 bases). Germline V gene sequence: CDR1 LGHDT, CDR2 YNNKEL (reference sequence). This CDR3 spans 16 amino acids. Between the trimmed V and J ends, which lost 4 bases and 2 bases, there was a span of 17 bases. The CDR3 DNA reads as TGTGCCAGCAGCCCCAGTCCCGGGACATCTAACACTGAAGCTTTCTTT. Its translation is CASSPSPGTSNTEAFF.

The J gene is TRBJ2-5, the V gene TRBV7-2, with 8 bases identical to TRBD2. The junction had 5 bases not matched to a gene; V was cut back by 2 bases and J by 3 bases. Per the germline V gene, CDR1 is SGHTA and CDR2 is FQGNSA. This CDR3 contains 15 residues. This CDR3 reads CASSLWSGGEETQYF. CDR3 bases: TGTGCCAGCAGCTTATGGAGCGGGGGCGAAGAGACCCAGTACTTC.

V and J are TRBV4-3 and TRBJ2-2; no definite D call. Germline V CDR1 and CDR2: LGHNA, YSLEER. There are 14 residues in the CDR3. V lost 1 base to trimming and J lost 3 bases, with 6 bases between them. The CDR3 sequence is CASSQGWYTGELFF. CDR3 DNA: TGCGCCAGCAGCCAAGGGTGGTACACCGGGGAGCTGTTTTTT.

The chain joins TRBV3-1 (or the pseudogene TRBV3-2) to TRBJ2-5, with 7 bases fitting TRBD2. Germline V gene data show CDR1 as LGHDT and CDR2 as YNNKEL (reference sequence). V lost 5 bases to trimming and J lost 3 bases; unmatched junction nucleotides: 9. This CDR3 comprises 15 residues. In DNA, the CDR3 is TGTGCCAGCAGCTCGGCCGCGGGACTAAAAGAGACCCAGTACTTC. Translated, it gives CASSSAAGLKETQYF.

The chain couples TRBV6-2 or TRBV6-3 to TRBJ2-5, with D hard to call. In germline, CDR1 is MNHEY, CDR2 SVGEGT. V gave up 5 bases and J gave up 5 bases, with 12 bases separating them. This CDR3 comprises 13 residues. CDR3 coding DNA: TGTGCCAGCAGTACCGACCCCCCCGAGACCCAGTACTTC. Its translation is CASSTDPPETQYF.

This sequence joins TRBV6-6 and TRBJ1-5, with TRBD1 matching 8 bases. Per the germline V gene, CDR1 is MNHNY and CDR2 is SVGAGI (reference sequence). J gave up 7 bases and V 0 bases, and 5 bases lay outside the gene matches. This CDR3 comprises 15 residues. The CDR3 DNA is TGTGCCAGCAGTTACTCCGACAGGGGACGACAGCCCCAGCATTTT. Translated, it gives CASSYSDRGRQPQHF.

The chain recombines TRBV5-1 with TRBJ2-3, with 10 bases that match TRBD1. V dropped 4 bases and J dropped 6; count of bases not matched to a gene: 5. In germline, CDR1 is SGHRS, CDR2 YFSETQ. The CDR3 consists of 14 residues. CDR3: CASSPGQGVDTQYF. The CDR3 bases are TGCGCCAGCAGCCCCGGACAGGGGGTCGATACGCAGTATTTT. Based on the CDR3 plus reference TRBV5-1 and TRBJ2-3, the full variable domain is KAGVTQTPRYLIKTRGQQVTLSCSPISGHRSVSWYQQTPGQGLQFLFEYFSETQRNKGNFPGRFSGRQFSNSRSEMNVSTLELGDSALYLCASSPGQGVDTQYFGPGTRLTVL.

The rearrangement joins TRBV20-1 to TRBJ2-1, with 8 bases identical to TRBD1. CDR1 DFQATT and CDR2 SNEGSKA come from the germline V gene (reference sequence). V dropped 3 bases and J dropped 10; count of bases not matched to a gene: 5. This CDR3 region has 12 residues. CDR3: CSASLRGREQFF. The CDR3 DNA reads TGCAGTGCTAGTCTCAGGGGGCGGGAGCAGTTCTTC.

The table lists this clone with a few counts. This chain joins TRBV6-6 and TRBJ2-5, with D uncertain. Germline CDR1 is MNHNY and CDR2 is SVGAGI (reference sequence). The CDR3 extends over 14 amino acids. V gave up 0 bases and J gave up 2 bases, with 7 bases separating them. CDR3 nucleotides: TGTGCCAGCAGTTACTCGGCAGTACAAGAGACCCAGTACTTC. Its protein product is CASSYSAVQETQYF.

The chain recombines TRBV4-1 with TRBJ1-2; D is undetermined. Germline V gene data show CDR1 as MGHRA and CDR2 as YSYEKL. V shed 1 base and J shed 3 bases, with 12 bases lying between them. The CDR3 has 15 amino acids. CDR3 bases: TGCGCCAGCAGCCAAGTCGAGGGAAGCTACTATGGCTACACCTTC. Its translation: CASSQVEGSYYGYTF.

The chain has TRBV6-2 or TRBV6-3 and TRBJ2-5, with 8 bases aligning to TRBD1. The CDR3 sequence is 15 residues long. Germline-derived CDR1 and CDR2 are MNHEY and SVGEGT. The V gene end was trimmed by 4 bases and the J gene end by 5 bases; junction bases not matched to a gene: 9. CDR3 nucleotide sequence: TGTGCCAGCAGTTTTGGTCCGGGACAGGTTGAGACCCAGTACTTC. Translated: CASSFGPGQVETQYF.

This chain joins TRBV5-1 and TRBJ2-5; maybe TRBD2 (6 bases). V was shortened by 0 bases and J by 2 bases, with 14 bases between the two germline ends. CDR3 size: 16 residues. Germline assignment: CDR1 SGHRS and CDR2 YFSETQ. CDR3 loop: CASSLAGLTIQETQYF. Here the CDR3 DNA reads TGCGCCAGCAGCTTGGCAGGACTAACCATACAAGAGACCCAGTACTTC.

This chain uses TRBV7-2 with TRBJ2-3, with D perhaps matching TRBD2 (5 bases). CDR3 length: 19 residues. With 1 base removed from V and 0 bases from J, the gap between germline ends came to 20 bases. CDR1 and CDR2 (germline): SGHTA, FQGNSA. The CDR3 coding sequence is TGTGCCAGCAGCTTAGTGACTACGCTACTCTTGACTAGCACAGATACGCAGTATTTT. It translates to CASSLVTTLLLTSTDTQYF.

J is TRBJ1-2 and V is TRBV19, with TRBD1 matching over 8 bases. V shed 7 bases, J shed 7 bases, and the junction held 8 bases outside the gene matches. This CDR3 has 13 residues. CDR1 is LNHDA, CDR2 SQIVND, per germline (reference sequence). DNA for the CDR3: TGTGCCAGTACCCCAGGGGGCGTAGTTGGCTACACCTTC. Its protein product is CASTPGGVVGYTF.

V gene TRBV18 combines with J gene TRBJ2-7, with D possibly matching TRBD1 (6 bases). The CDR3 covers 15 residues. From germline, CDR1 is KGHSH and CDR2 LQKENI. Trimming shortened V by 5 bases and J by 0 bases, and 14 bases separated the two germline ends. The CDR3 region has the DNA TGTGCCAGCTCAGCTACCGGGACACCCTCCTACGAGCAGTACTTC. It is translated as CASSATGTPSYEQYF.

The genes are TRBV11-2 and TRBJ1-1; no clear D. Germline V lookup: CDR1 SGHAT, CDR2 FQNNGV. This CDR3 contains 17 residues. The germline V and J ends were trimmed by 4 bases and 5 bases, with 23 bases remaining between them. CDR3 amino acids: CASSSQHRGPGWTEAFF. The CDR3 coding sequence is TGTGCCAGCAGCTCCCAGCATCGGGGTCCCGGGTGGACTGAAGCTTTCTTT.